What follows are 28 T cell receptor beta chains derived from one specimen sequenced in a study of blood T cell repertoires in COVID-19. The repertoire was sequenced with immunoSEQ multiplex PCR; TCRdb's copy has only in-frame clones and lacks some. The sample lists about 140,000 clones; around 87% were seen once. The sequencing sample was made of PBMCs or T cells enriched from blood (not recorded which). Receptor source: a man aged 55 to 69 who had recovered from COVID-19.

The chain links TRBV29-1 to TRBJ1-1, with D perhaps matching TRBD1 (5 bases). The CDR3 contains 9 residues. V lost 3 bases, J lost 10 bases, and 6 bases lay in between. The germline V gene has CDR1 SQVTM and CDR2 ANQGSEA. CDR3 protein: CSVEGGAFF. The CDR3 coding sequence is TGCAGCGTTGAGGGGGGAGCTTTCTTT.

This clone was counted once. This chain connects TRBV20-1 to TRBJ2-7; possibly TRBD2 for D (7 bases). V lost 3 bases to trimming and J lost 4 bases, with 19 bases between them. Germline V gene lookup returns CDR1 DFQATT and CDR2 SNEGSKA (reference sequence). CDR3 length equals 15 residues. CDR3 nucleotides: TGCAGTGCTAGTGGTTTGGGAGGGGGTCGGTACGAGCAGTACTTC. It codes for CSASGLGGGRYEQYF.

In this sample, this clone turned up a few times. The J gene is TRBJ1-2, the V gene TRBV10-1; the D is unclear. Per the germline V gene, CDR1 is WNHNN and CDR2 is SYGVQD (reference sequence). This CDR3 is 13 amino acids long. V lost 2 bases to trimming and J lost 1 base, with 5 bases between them. The CDR3 sequence: CASSETSNYGYTF. In DNA, the CDR3 is TGCGCCAGCAGTGAGACAAGTAACTATGGCTACACCTTC.

This rearrangement joins TRBV27 to TRBJ2-1; 10 positions agree with TRBD1. With V trimmed by 5 bases and J by 5 bases, 24 bases remained unmatched. This CDR3 has 21 amino acids. CDR1 MNHEY and CDR2 SMNVEV come from the germline V gene (reference sequence). The CDR3 DNA sequence: TGTGCCAGCAGTCTCCTAAGGGGACACCCAGACAGGGGGCAGAGGAACAATGAGCAGTTCTTC. Protein product: CASSLLRGHPDRGQRNNEQFF.

This clone has just a few counts. The chain carries TRBV15 and TRBJ1-5; D might be TRBD1 (5 bases). The germline V gene encodes CDR1 LNHNV and CDR2 YYDKDF (reference sequence). The CDR3 loop spans 14 amino acids. V lost 1 base and J lost 6, with 10 bases in between. In DNA, the CDR3 is TGTGCCACCAGCAGAGCAGGGAACTCTCAGCCCCAGCATTTT. Its translation: CATSRAGNSQPQHF.

CDR3 residues: CASRTRGDSYGYTF. The CDR3 nucleotides are TGTGCCAGCAGAACTCGAGGGGACAGCTATGGCTACACCTTC. This chain connects TRBV5-6 to TRBJ1-2, with 7 bases aligning to TRBD1. CDR3 size: 14 residues. Germline loops: CDR1 SGHDT, CDR2 YYEEEE. V trimming: 5 bases; J trimming: 4 bases; junction bases outside the gene matches: 8.

The V and J genes are TRBV7-8 and TRBJ2-7; D might be TRBD1 (5 bases). CDR1 is SGHVS and CDR2 is FQNEAQ in the germline V gene. Trimming took 3 bases from V and 1 from J, leaving 10 bases between them. This CDR3 has 14 residues. CDR3 loop: CASSLTQGSYEQYF. The CDR3 DNA reads TGTGCCAGCAGCTTGACGCAGGGTTCCTACGAGCAGTACTTC.

The CDR3 loop reads CASSSQGAGEKLFF. CDR3 nucleotide sequence: TGTGCCAGCAGTTCCCAGGGGGCGGGTGAAAAACTGTTTTTT. The V and J genes are TRBV27 and TRBJ1-4; TRBD1 aligns across 8 bases. V lost 4 bases and J lost 7; bases outside the gene matches: 5. The CDR3 length is 14 residues. Germline-derived CDR1 and CDR2 are MNHEY and SMNVEV (reference sequence).

This rearrangement joins TRBV7-6 to TRBJ1-1; TRBD1 might be the D (5 bases). CDR1 SGHVS and CDR2 FNYEAQ come from the germline V gene. V was shortened by 4 bases and J by 0 bases, with 18 bases between the two germline ends. This CDR3 is 17 amino acids long. CDR3 residues: CASSYRGRPPLNTEAFF. The CDR3 DNA is TGTGCCAGCAGCTACCGGGGGAGGCCACCCTTGAACACTGAAGCTTTCTTT.

The V gene is TRBV5-4, the J gene TRBJ2-1, with TRBD2 as a possible D gene (5 bases). V shed 2 bases and J shed 4 bases, with 13 bases lying between them. The V gene's germline CDR1 is SGHNT and CDR2 YYREEE (reference sequence). This CDR3 has 15 residues. The CDR3 coding sequence is TGTGCCAGCAGCTTTCAAAGCGGCCTTTACAATGAGCAGTTCTTC. It encodes CASSFQSGLYNEQFF.

This chain connects TRBV7-9 to TRBJ1-2; TRBD1 agrees at 7 bases. The germline V gene encodes CDR1 SEHNR and CDR2 FQNEAQ (reference sequence). This CDR3 is built from 12 residues. V lost 8 bases, J lost 4 bases, and 4 bases stayed unmatched. This CDR3 reads CASRQGSYGYTF. CDR3 in DNA: TGTGCCAGCCGACAGGGTTCCTATGGCTACACCTTC.

V usage is TRBV6-7 and J usage is TRBJ1-1; the match to TRBD1 covers 7 bases. TRBV6-7 is an open reading frame, and its role is uncertain. This CDR3 has 15 residues. V gave up 5 bases and J gave up 1 base; unmatched junction bases: 7. The CDR3 region is CASSMGTAKNTEAFF. Written as DNA, the CDR3 is TGTGCCAGCAGTATGGGGACAGCTAAGAACACTGAAGCTTTCTTT.

The chain recombines TRBV11-2 with TRBJ1-1, with D hard to call. Trimming removed 0 bases at V and 2 bases at J, with 7 bases between. The length of the CDR3 is 14 residues. From germline, CDR1 is SGHAT and CDR2 FQNNGV. The CDR3 loop is CASSLEGTNTEAFF. CDR3 DNA: TGTGCCAGCAGCTTAGAGGGCACCAACACTGAAGCTTTCTTT.

The gene calls are TRBV18 and TRBJ2-5; 9 bases match TRBD2. Germline CDR1 reads KGHSH; CDR2 reads LQKENI. The CDR3 covers 17 residues. V was clipped by 3 bases and J by 1 base; unmatched bases: 9. The CDR3 nucleotides are TGTGCCAGCTCACCTGTAACCCTAGCGGGGCGCCAAGAGACCCAGTACTTC. Protein: CASSPVTLAGRQETQYF. The full variable domain, rest sourced from reference TRBV18 and TRBJ2-5, is NAGVMQNPRHLVRRRGQEARLRCSPMKGHSHVYWYRQLPEEGLKFMVYLQKENIIDESGMPKERFSAEFPKEGPSILRIQQVVRGDSAAYFCASSPVTLAGRQETQYFGPGTRLLVL.

Concerning this clone itself: The junction shows a germline mismatch at one end, possibly a read error. The chain has TRBV7-7 and TRBJ2-2; perhaps TRBD1 as D (6 bases). This CDR3 contains 13 residues. Germline V lookup: CDR1 SSHAT, CDR2 FNYEAQ (reference sequence). Written as DNA, the CDR3 is TGTGCTAGCAGGGCCACAGGGACCGGGGAGCTGTTTTTT. It encodes CASRATGTGELFF.

The V gene is TRBV27, the J gene TRBJ2-5, with D possibly being TRBD2 (5 bases). Germline V CDR1 and CDR2: MNHEY, SMNVEV (reference sequence). This CDR3 is built from 17 residues. V was clipped by 4 bases and J by 1 base, with 19 bases between them. The CDR3 nucleotides are TGTGCCAGCAGTTGGGGTGGGAGCTCCGTACGCCAAGAGACCCAGTACTTC. Translation: CASSWGGSSVRQETQYF.

J is TRBJ2-7 and V is TRBV28; TRBD1 agrees at 7 bases. Trimming took 2 bases from V and 4 from J; bases not matched to a gene: 11. Germline V gene lookup returns CDR1 MDHEN and CDR2 SYDVKM. This CDR3 has 16 amino acids. CDR3 residues: CASSLPLWTGRYEQYF. CDR3 DNA: TGTGCCAGCAGTTTACCCCTGTGGACAGGTCGATACGAGCAGTACTTC. The full variable domain, in which reference TRBV28 and TRBJ2-7 provide the parts outside the CDR3, is DVKVTQSSRYLVKRTGEKVFLECVQDMDHENMFWYRQDPGLGLRLIYFSYDVKMKEKGDIPEGYSVSREKKERFSLILESASTNQTSMYLCASSLPLWTGRYEQYFGPGTRLTVT.

The chain links TRBV7-9 to TRBJ1-2; D remains unclear. Trimming took 0 bases from V and 14 from J, leaving 13 bases between them. Germline V gene lookup returns CDR1 SEHNR and CDR2 FQNEAQ (reference sequence). The CDR3 totals 12 residues. In DNA, the CDR3 is TGTGCCAGCAGCTTAGCGCGGAGGGCAGAAACCTTC. Translating gives CASSLARRAETF. The variable domain in full, with the rest retrieved from reference TRBV7-9 and TRBJ1-2, is DTGVSQNPRHKITKRGQNVTFRCDPISEHNRLYWYRQTLGQGPEFLTYFQNEAQLEKSRLLSDRFSAERPKGSFSTLEIQRTEQGDSAMYLCASSLARRAETFGSGTRLTVV.

V usage is TRBV5-4 and J usage is TRBJ1-1, with a possible D match to TRBD1 (6 bases). Trimming left V 3 bases short and J 6 bases short, with 15 bases between. The germline CDR1 and CDR2 sequences are SGHNT and YYREEE (reference sequence). This CDR3 has 14 residues. CDR3 region: CASSSPKGGPEAFF. The CDR3 DNA sequence: TGTGCCAGCAGCTCCCCGAAGGGGGGGCCTGAAGCTTTCTTT.

This chain uses TRBV5-1 with TRBJ2-5; TRBD1 agrees at 8 bases. Per germline, CDR1 SGHRS and CDR2 YFSETQ. With V trimmed by 4 bases and J by 2 bases, 4 bases remained unmatched. This CDR3 spans 14 amino acids. Here the CDR3 reads CASSTGTGQETQYF. CDR3 DNA: TGCGCCAGCAGCACCGGGACAGGACAAGAGACCCAGTACTTC.

DNA for the CDR3: TGTGCCAGCAGGTCCGGGACAGTAGACGGCTACACCTTC. It translates to CASRSGTVDGYTF. V is TRBV7-9 and J is TRBJ1-2; 7 bases align to TRBD1. After removal of 6 bases from V and 8 bases from J, the junction contained 9 bases not matched to a gene. This CDR3 contains 13 residues. CDR1 and CDR2 from the germline V gene are SEHNR and FQNEAQ (reference sequence).

This sequence joins TRBV5-1 and TRBJ2-7, with 8 nucleotides matching TRBD1. The CDR3 spans 18 residues. CDR1 and CDR2 from the germline V gene are SGHRS and YFSETQ. With V trimmed by 3 bases and J by 2 bases, 16 bases remained unmatched. Here the CDR3 reads CASSWGQSQGANAYEQYF. The CDR3 nucleotides read TGCGCCAGCAGCTGGGGGCAGAGCCAGGGGGCAAATGCCTACGAGCAGTACTTC.

J is TRBJ1-5 and V is TRBV28; 10 bases fit TRBD1. The CDR3 has 16 residues. Germline CDR1 and CDR2: MDHEN and SYDVKM. The J segment lost 5 bases and the V segment lost 4 bases, leaving 8 bases of the junction unmatched. The CDR3 DNA sequence: TGTGCCAGCAGTTCGCACCTCGGACAGGGGGATCAGCCCCAGCATTTT. It yields the protein CASSSHLGQGDQPQHF.

The chain links TRBV6-5 to TRBJ2-5; 10 nucleotides align to TRBD1. The length of the CDR3 is 16 residues. V lost 3 bases to trimming and J lost 2 bases; unmatched junction nucleotides: 6. CDR1 and CDR2 (germline): MNHEY, SVGAGI. CDR3 sequence: CASSYWDRGWQETQYF. The CDR3 DNA reads TGTGCCAGCAGTTATTGGGACAGGGGATGGCAAGAGACCCAGTACTTC.

V usage is TRBV19 and J usage is TRBJ1-5; no clear D. The V end lost 5 bases, the J end lost 4 bases, and 15 bases lay between the germline ends. Germline CDR1 is LNHDA and CDR2 is SQIVND (reference sequence). The CDR3 sequence is 15 residues long. As DNA, the CDR3 is TGTGCCAGTAGTCTAAGGGTTGGGAGGAATCAGCCCCAGCATTTT. Its translation: CASSLRVGRNQPQHF.

V is TRBV5-4 and J is TRBJ2-5, with a weak D call TRBD1 (5 bases). Germline CDR1 reads SGHNT; CDR2 reads YYREEE (reference sequence). Trimming shortened V by 0 bases and J by 4 bases, and 10 bases separated the two germline ends. CDR3 length: 14 residues. DNA of the CDR3: TGTGCCAGCAGCTTGGGTCAGGGAATAGAGACCCAGTACTTC. It translates to CASSLGQGIETQYF.

The chain combines TRBV10-1 with TRBJ2-2, with 9 bases fitting TRBD2. Germline values: CDR1 WNHNN, CDR2 SYGVQD (reference sequence). V gave up 3 bases and J gave up 0 bases; unmatched junction bases: 5. The CDR3 contains 17 residues. The chain's CDR3 is CASSDLAGYANTGELFF. The CDR3 nucleotides are TGCGCCAGCAGTGATCTAGCGGGGTACGCGAACACCGGGGAGCTGTTTTTT.

This clone was counted once. J is TRBJ2-7 and V is TRBV24-1; tentative D call: TRBD2 (6 bases). CDR1 and CDR2 from the germline V gene are KGHDR and SFDVKD. CDR3 length: 15 residues. The V end was cut by 5 bases, the J end by 2 bases, with 15 bases between. CDR3: CATSVQEGCTYEQYF. The CDR3 DNA reads TGTGCCACCAGTGTGCAGGAGGGCTGTACCTACGAGCAGTACTTC.